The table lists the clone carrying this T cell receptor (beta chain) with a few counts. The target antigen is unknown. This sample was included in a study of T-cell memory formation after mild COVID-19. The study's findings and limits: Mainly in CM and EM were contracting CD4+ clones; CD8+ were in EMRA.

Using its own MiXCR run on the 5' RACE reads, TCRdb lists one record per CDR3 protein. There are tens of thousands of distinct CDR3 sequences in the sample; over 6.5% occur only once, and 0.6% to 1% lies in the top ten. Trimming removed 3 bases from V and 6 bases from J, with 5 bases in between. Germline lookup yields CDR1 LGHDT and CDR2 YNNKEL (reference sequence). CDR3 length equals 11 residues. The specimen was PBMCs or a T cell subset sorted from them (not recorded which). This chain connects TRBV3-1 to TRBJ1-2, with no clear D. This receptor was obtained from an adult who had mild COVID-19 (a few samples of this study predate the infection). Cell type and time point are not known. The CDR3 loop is CASSQGDGYTF. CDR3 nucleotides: TGTGCCAGCAGCCAGGGAGATGGCTACACCTTC.